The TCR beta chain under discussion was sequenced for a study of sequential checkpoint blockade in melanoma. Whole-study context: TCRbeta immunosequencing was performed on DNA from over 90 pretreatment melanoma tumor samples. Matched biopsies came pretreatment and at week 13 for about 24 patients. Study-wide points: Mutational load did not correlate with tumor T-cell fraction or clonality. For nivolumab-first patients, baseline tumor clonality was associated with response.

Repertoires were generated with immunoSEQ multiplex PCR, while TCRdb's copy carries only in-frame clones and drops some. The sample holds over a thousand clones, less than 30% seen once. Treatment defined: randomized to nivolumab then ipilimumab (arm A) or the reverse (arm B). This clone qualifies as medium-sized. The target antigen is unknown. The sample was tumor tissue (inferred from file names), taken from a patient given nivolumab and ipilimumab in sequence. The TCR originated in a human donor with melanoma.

This CDR3 is CASRFRDSRHEAFF. As DNA, the CDR3 is TGTGCCAGCAGGTTCCGGGACAGCCGACACGAAGCTTTCTTT. This chain links TRBV11-3 with TRBJ1-1, with TRBD1 identical over 7 bases. V was pared by 6 bases and J by 8 bases, with 12 bases of the junction left unmatched. The CDR3 runs to 14 residues. CDR1 is SGHNT and CDR2 is YENEEA in the germline V gene.